These 4 T cell receptor beta chains were sequenced from one sample in a study of T cell changes during pregnancy in multiple sclerosis. Sequencing was performed with immunoSEQ multiplex PCR; in TCRdb, only in-frame clones are kept and a portion is missing. The table shows more than 90,000 clones, with approximately 92% occurring only once. Sequencing was performed on peripheral blood, taken in the first trimester of pregnancy. The source of these receptors is a female donor with multiple sclerosis, enrolled in a pregnancy study.

This chain uses TRBV5-1 with TRBJ2-3; a possible D gene is TRBD2 (7 bases). The germline V gene has CDR1 SGHRS and CDR2 YFSETQ. The CDR3 totals 16 residues. Trimming removed 4 bases from V and 0 bases from J, with 15 bases in between. Here the CDR3 DNA reads TGCGCCAGCAGCCAACGGGGGGCGGCTAGCACAGATACGCAGTATTTT. It translates to CASSQRGAASTDTQYF.

This chain connects TRBV28 to TRBJ1-2, with 8 bases that match TRBD1. The germline CDR1 and CDR2 sequences are MDHEN and SYDVKM. This CDR3 is 15 amino acids long. The V segment lost 7 bases and the J segment 8 bases; nucleotides outside the gene matches: 15. CDR3 in amino acids: CASTTPLTGVDGYTF. The CDR3 bases are TGTGCCAGCACCACACCCCTGACAGGGGTTGACGGCTACACCTTC.

The chain links TRBV18 to TRBJ1-3; TRBD1 agrees at 7 bases. The CDR3 runs to 16 residues. V gave up 5 bases and J gave up 0 bases; unmatched junction bases: 7. Germline V gene data show CDR1 as KGHSH and CDR2 as LQKENI. This CDR3 reads CASSGLQGHSGNTIYF. The CDR3, as DNA: TGTGCCAGCTCAGGATTACAGGGGCACTCTGGAAACACCATATATTTT.

The chain links TRBV2 to TRBJ1-5, with D possibly being TRBD1 (6 bases). Germline-derived CDR1 and CDR2 are SNHLY and FYNNEI. Trimming cost V 3 bases and J 0 bases, with 6 bases left between them. The CDR3 sequence is 14 residues long. The CDR3 is CASSDRGSNQPQHF. As DNA, the CDR3 is TGTGCCAGCAGTGACAGGGGTAGCAATCAGCCCCAGCATTTT.